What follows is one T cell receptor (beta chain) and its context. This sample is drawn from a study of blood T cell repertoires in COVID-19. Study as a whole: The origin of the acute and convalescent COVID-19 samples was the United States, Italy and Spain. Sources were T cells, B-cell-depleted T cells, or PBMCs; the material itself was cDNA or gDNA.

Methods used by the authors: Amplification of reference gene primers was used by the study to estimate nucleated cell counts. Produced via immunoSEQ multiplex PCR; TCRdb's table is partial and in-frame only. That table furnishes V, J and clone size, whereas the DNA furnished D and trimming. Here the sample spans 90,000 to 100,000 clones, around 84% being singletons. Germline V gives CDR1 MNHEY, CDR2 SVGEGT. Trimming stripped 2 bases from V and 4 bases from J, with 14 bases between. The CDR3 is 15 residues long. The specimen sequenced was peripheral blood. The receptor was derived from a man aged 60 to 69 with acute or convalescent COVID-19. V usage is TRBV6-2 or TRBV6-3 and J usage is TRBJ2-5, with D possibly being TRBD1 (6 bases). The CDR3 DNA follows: TGTGCCAGCAGTTACGCAGGGCTAGGGGGAGAGACCCAGTACTTC. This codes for CASSYAGLGGETQYF.